The present entry profiles one T cell receptor beta chain with its context. The antigen remains undetermined. There are 11 residues in the CDR3. The germline V gene encodes CDR1 KGHSH and CDR2 LQKENI. The germline V and J ends were trimmed by 3 bases and 7 bases, with 7 bases remaining between them. The sample originates from a study of cytomegalovirus exposure and HLA in healthy donors. The study, taken as a whole, reports: Per a prior analysis, the majority of TCR beta V segments were productive roughly 87% or roughly 30% of the time.

Amplification used 60 Vbeta primers and 13 Jbeta primers. The data were produced by immunoSEQ multiplex PCR, yet TCRdb's version contains in-frame clones alone and is incomplete. The repertoire includes 85,000 to 130,000 clones, roughly 77% of them detected once, and about 2.3% sits in the top ten. This clonotype originated in a man aged 35-49 years in good health and CMV-seronegative. The V and J genes are TRBV18 and TRBJ2-7, with D possibly being TRBD2 (5 bases). The sequencing sample was made of PBMCs. DNA for the CDR3: TGTGCCAGCTCACCCGGGGAGGAGCAGTACTTC. Protein product: CASSPGEEQYF.